A selection of T cell receptor beta chains follows, all from one sample in a study of T-cell reconstitution after alpha-beta-depleted transplantation in children. TCRdb processed the PCR reads anew with MiXCR; each CDR3 protein has one entry. The profile shows about 980,000 distinct CDR3 sequences, around 30% of them singletons. The sequences come from PBMCs, mostly from graft donor cells, collected 360 days after TCRalphabeta/CD19-depleted stem cell transplant. These receptors were collected from a boy in the first two years of life who had a stem cell transplant for SCID, so the T cells may come from the graft donor. Each CDR3 is given with its conserved first and last residue. A D gene is named only where the DNA matches it firmly. Only some rows state a clone size, as once, few, many or a class for expanded clones.

CASSHPSGGPNTGELFF | TGCGCCAGCAGCCACCCTAGCGGGGGGCCGAACACCGGGGAGCTGTTTTTT | TRBV4-3 | many | TRBJ2-2 | TRBD2
CASSVWGSTDTQYF | TGTGCCAGCAGCGTTTGGGGAAGCACAGATACGCAGTATTTT | TRBV9 | few | TRBJ2-3 | .
CASSLVQAYSGANVLTF | TGTGCCAGCAGCTTGGTACAGGCTTACTCTGGGGCCAACGTCCTGACTTTC | TRBV5-5 | . | TRBJ2-6 | .
CASSWRTGVYLTEAFF | TGTGCCAGCAGTTGGAGGACAGGGGTTTACCTGACTGAAGCTTTCTTT | TRBV12-3/TRBV12-4 | . | TRBJ1-1 | TRBD1
CSVLRDSGDTIYF | TGCAGCGTTTTACGGGACTCCGGGGACACCATATATTTT | TRBV29-1 | . | TRBJ1-3 | .
CASSGAGELFF | TGTGCCAGCAGCGGGGCCGGGGAGCTGTTTTTT | TRBV12-3/TRBV12-4 | . | TRBJ2-2 | .
CASSLAGPYGYTF | TGCGCCAGCAGCTTGGCTGGTCCCTATGGCTACACCTTC | TRBV5-1 | . | TRBJ1-2 | .
CASSLSAPWGNHNYGYTF | TGTGCCAGCAGTTTATCGGCCCCTTGGGGGAACCATAACTATGGCTACACCTTC | TRBV27 | few | TRBJ1-2 | .
CASSPGTGHTGELFF | TGTGCCAGCAGCCCGGGGACAGGGCACACCGGGGAGCTGTTTTTT | TRBV14 | many | TRBJ2-2 | TRBD1
CASSLALSGGLGEQYF | TGTGCCAGCAGTTTAGCGCTCTCCGGAGGATTGGGCGAGCAGTACTTC | TRBV12-3/TRBV12-4 | . | TRBJ2-7 | .
CASSPPVPGTQYF | TGTGCCAGCAGCCCCCCGGTCCCAGGGACCCAGTACTTC | TRBV7-4 | . | TRBJ2-5 | .
CSARGPLPIGNEQFF | TGCAGTGCTAGAGGGCCGCTCCCCATAGGCAATGAGCAGTTCTTC | TRBV20-1 | . | TRBJ2-1 | .
CASSLPPGATSYEQYF | TGTGCCAGCAGCCTCCCACCGGGGGCAACTTCCTACGAGCAGTACTTC | TRBV5-6 | . | TRBJ2-7 | .
CASSRTGFYEQYF | TGTGCCAGCAGCCGGACAGGGTTTTACGAGCAGTACTTC | TRBV5-6 | few | TRBJ2-7 | TRBD1
CASSFVREAGANVLTF | TGCGCCAGCAGCTTCGTTAGGGAGGCTGGGGCCAACGTCCTGACTTTC | TRBV5-1 | . | TRBJ2-6 | .
CSVPQRPTDTQYF | TGCAGCGTTCCACAGCGACCCACAGATACGCAGTATTTT | TRBV29-1 | . | TRBJ2-3 | .
CATRRRNTGGEAFF | TGTGCCACCAGACGAAGAAACACAGGGGGGGAAGCTTTCTTT | TRBV15 | few | TRBJ1-1 | TRBD1
CSVEESGGPAYEQYF | TGCAGCGTTGAAGAGAGCGGGGGGCCTGCCTACGAGCAGTACTTC | TRBV29-1 | few | TRBJ2-7 | TRBD2
CASSPISGVRYNEQFF | TGTGCCAGCAGCCCCATTAGCGGGGTGCGGTACAATGAGCAGTTCTTC | TRBV4-2 | few | TRBJ2-1 | TRBD2
CASSLYWASATSSTDTQYF | TGTGCCAGCAGCTTGTATTGGGCTAGTGCTACATCAAGCACAGATACGCAGTATTTT | TRBV5-6 | few | TRBJ2-3 | .
CASSGVSGQDNQPQHF | TGTGCCAGCAGCGGTGTTTCGGGACAAGATAATCAGCCCCAGCATTTT | TRBV7-9 | few | TRBJ1-5 | .
CSAAGATQNTNEQFF | TGCAGTGCGGCGGGAGCCACACAAAATACCAATGAGCAGTTCTTC | TRBV20-1 | few | TRBJ2-1 | TRBD2
CAAAREPQEQYF | TGTGCAGCTGCACGTGAGCCACAGGAGCAGTACTTC | TRBV7-9 | . | TRBJ2-7 | .
CSVEEGQGSNEQFF | TGCAGCGTTGAAGAGGGACAGGGATCCAATGAGCAGTTCTTC | TRBV29-1 | . | TRBJ2-1 | TRBD1
CASRHRGTGVNEQFF | TGTGCCAGCAGGCACAGAGGGACAGGGGTAAATGAGCAGTTCTTC | TRBV6-1 | . | TRBJ2-1 | TRBD1
CASSYRTSGGAEQFF | TGTGCCAGCAGTTATAGGACTAGCGGGGGGGCCGAGCAGTTCTTC | TRBV13 | . | TRBJ2-1 | TRBD2
CATSNLQGSSYEQYF | TGTGCCACCAGCAACTTACAGGGAAGCTCCTACGAGCAGTACTTC | TRBV15 | few | TRBJ2-7 | .